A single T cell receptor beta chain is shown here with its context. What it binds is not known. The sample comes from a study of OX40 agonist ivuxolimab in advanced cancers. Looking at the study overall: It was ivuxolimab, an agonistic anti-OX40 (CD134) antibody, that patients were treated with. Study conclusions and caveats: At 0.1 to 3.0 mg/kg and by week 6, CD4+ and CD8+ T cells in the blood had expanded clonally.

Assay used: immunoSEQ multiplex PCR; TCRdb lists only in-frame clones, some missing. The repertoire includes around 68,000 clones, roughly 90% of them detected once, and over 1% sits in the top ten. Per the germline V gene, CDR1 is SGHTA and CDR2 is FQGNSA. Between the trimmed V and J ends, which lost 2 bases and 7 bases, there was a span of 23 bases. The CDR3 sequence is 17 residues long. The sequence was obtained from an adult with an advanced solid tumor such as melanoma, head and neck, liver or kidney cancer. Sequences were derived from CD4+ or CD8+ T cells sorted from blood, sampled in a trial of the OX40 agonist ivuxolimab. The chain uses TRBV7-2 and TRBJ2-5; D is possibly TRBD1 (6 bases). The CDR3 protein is CASSLFGTLLAGGTQYF. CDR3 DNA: TGTGCCAGCAGCTTATTCGGGACACTACTCGCAGGTGGGACCCAGTACTTC.